These 9 T cell receptor beta chains came from one sample sequenced in a study of T cells in pancreatic ductal adenocarcinoma. TCRdb's table, derived via immunoSEQ multiplex PCR, lists solely in-frame clones and lacks some. The data show 7,500 to 10,000 clones, with about nine tenths seen just once and over 3% held by the top ten. Surgery without prior neoadjuvant therapy was the treatment of the selected pancreatic ductal adenocarcinoma patients. Sequencing was performed on PBMCs. The receptors come from a human donor with pancreatic ductal adenocarcinoma.

This sequence joins TRBV11-3 and TRBJ2-1; TRBD2 aligns across 10 bases. Germline-derived CDR1 and CDR2 are SGHNT and YENEEA. This CDR3 contains 19 residues. V shed 1 base and J 1 base; nucleotides not matched to a gene: 10. The CDR3 spells CASSLVVLAGYGSYNEQFF. For the CDR3, the DNA is TGTGCCAGCAGCTTAGTGGTACTAGCGGGGTATGGGTCCTACAATGAGCAGTTCTTC.

The chain links TRBV5-1 to TRBJ2-3; TRBD2 matches at 8 bases. Germline CDR1 and CDR2: SGHRS and YFSETQ. The CDR3 sequence is 16 residues long. The junction had 5 bases not matched to a gene; V was cut back by 0 bases and J by 2 bases. The CDR3 protein is CASSLGGSGATDTQYF. In nucleotides, the CDR3 is TGCGCCAGCAGCTTGGGGGGTAGCGGGGCCACAGATACGCAGTATTTT.

This chain joins TRBV2 and TRBJ1-2; D gene ambiguous. CDR1 and CDR2 (germline): SNHLY, FYNNEI. Trimming removed 2 bases from V and 7 bases from J, with 8 bases in between. The CDR3 is 12 residues long. In DNA, the CDR3 is TGTGCCAGCAGTGAAATGAGGGCTGGCTACACCTTC. This encodes CASSEMRAGYTF.

This clone occurred once. The chain combines TRBV6-6 with TRBJ2-7, with TRBD2 matching over 8 bases. The CDR3 has 15 amino acids. The V gene's germline CDR1 is MNHNY and CDR2 SVGAGI (reference sequence). J gave up 6 bases and V 0 bases, and 7 bases lay outside the gene matches. The CDR3 bases are TGTGCCAGCAGTTACTCGGAAGCGGGGGTCTCCGAGCAGTACTTC. Translated, it gives CASSYSEAGVSEQYF.

This clone appeared a single time. In nucleotides, the CDR3 is TGTGCCAGCTCACCAGGCGCGCGGGGGGCCTTTTACGAGCAGTACTTC. This sequence encodes CASSPGARGAFYEQYF. J is TRBJ2-7 and V is TRBV18; 8 positions match TRBD2. Germline CDR1 KGHSH, CDR2 LQKENI. This CDR3 region has 16 residues. The V segment lost 2 bases and the J segment 4 bases; nucleotides outside the gene matches: 10.

The chain uses TRBV27 and TRBJ2-3; maybe TRBD1 (6 bases). Germline assignment: CDR1 MNHEY and CDR2 SMNVEV (reference sequence). There are 13 residues in the CDR3. With 5 bases removed from V and 7 bases from J, the gap between germline ends came to 13 bases. The CDR3, as DNA: TGTGCCAGCAGTCTAGACGGGACATATACGCAGTATTTT. Translating it yields CASSLDGTYTQYF.

The chain employs TRBV2 and TRBJ2-7; 8 nucleotides line up with TRBD2. The CDR3 sequence is 14 residues long. J was trimmed by 5 bases and V by 6 bases; bases with no gene match: 9. The V gene's germline CDR1 is SNHLY and CDR2 FYNNEI. CDR3 sequence: CASSRGTRSDEQYF. CDR3 sequence (DNA): TGTGCCAGCAGCCGCGGGACTAGAAGCGACGAGCAGTACTTC.

The chain couples TRBV6-1 to TRBJ1-4, with TRBD1 identical over 8 bases. CDR3 length: 13 amino acids. Germline V gene data show CDR1 as MNHNS and CDR2 as SASEGT. After removal of 4 bases from V and 8 bases from J, the junction contained 3 bases not matched to a gene. CDR3 coding DNA: TGTGCCAGCAGTGGGACAGGGTGGGAAAAACTGTTTTTT. As protein: CASSGTGWEKLFF.

The genes are TRBV5-1 and TRBJ2-1; D perhaps matches TRBD2 (6 bases). CDR1 SGHRS and CDR2 YFSETQ come from the germline V gene. The CDR3 is 17 residues long. V dropped 4 bases and J dropped 0 bases, with 17 bases sitting between them. In nucleotides, the CDR3 is TGCGCCAGCAGCATCAACGGGGCGGGGAGCTCCTACAATGAGCAGTTCTTC. It encodes CASSINGAGSSYNEQFF.